These T cell receptor beta chains were read from a single sample in a study of blood T cell repertoires in COVID-19. The method was immunoSEQ multiplex PCR; TCRdb's version includes in-frame clones alone and lacks a portion of them. The repertoire has about 280,000 clones, roughly 89% of them found once; the top ten carry roughly 5%. Sequencing was done on a sample of peripheral blood. The source of these receptors is a man in his forties with acute or convalescent COVID-19. The CDR3 runs from the conserved cysteine through the conserved F or W. D genes are given only for firm matches. For some rows the clone size is stated as once, few or many, or as a class when expanded; others skip it.

cdr3_nt | cdr3_aa | clone_size | j_call | d_call | v_call
TGTGCCAGCAGCCTTTGGACAGGGAGGCAGCCCCAGCATTTT | CASSLWTGRQPQHF | once | TRBJ1-5 | TRBD1 | TRBV7-8
TGTGCCAGCAGCCCCCTGGGGACAGGGAAAGATACGCAGTATTTT | CASSPLGTGKDTQYF | - | TRBJ2-3 | TRBD1 | TRBV7-2
TGCGCCAGCAGCTTCCGAACAGGGGGAGTAGGTGTAGCTTTCTTT | CASSFRTGGVGVAFF | - | TRBJ1-1 | TRBD1 | TRBV5-1
TGTGCCTGGAGTGCGCCTAGGACTGAAGCTTTCTTT | CAWSAPRTEAFF | few | TRBJ1-1 | - | TRBV30
TGTGCCAGCAGTTACCGAGACAGGGGACATGGCTACACCTTC | CASSYRDRGHGYTF | - | TRBJ1-2 | TRBD1 | TRBV6-5
TGCGCCAGCAGCTTGGATGGACAGACGAACACTGAAGCTTTCTTT | CASSLDGQTNTEAFF | - | TRBJ1-1 | - | TRBV5-1
TGTGCCAGTAGTGCGGACAGGACGAACACTGAAGCTTTCTTT | CASSADRTNTEAFF | - | TRBJ1-1 | TRBD1 | TRBV19
TGTGCCAGCAGCGTGGGGGGACTAGCTGGTGAGCAGTTCTTC | CASSVGGLAGEQFF | - | TRBJ2-1 | TRBD2 | TRBV9
TGTGCCAGCAGCCATATAAGCGGGGGTGGGGACAATGAGCAGTTCTTC | CASSHISGGGDNEQFF | - | TRBJ2-1 | TRBD2 | TRBV14
TGTGCCAGCAAGGGGTCGGGACTAAGGACCAACGTCCTGACTTTC | CASKGSGLRTNVLTF | - | TRBJ2-6 | TRBD2 | TRBV27
TGCGCCAGCAGCCAAGAAGGCTCCTTTAGCGGGGGAACGGGTGAGCAGTTCTTC | CASSQEGSFSGGTGEQFF | - | TRBJ2-1 | TRBD2 | TRBV4-1
TGTGCCAGCAGAAGGACAGCTAACTATGGCTACACCTTC | CASRRTANYGYTF | - | TRBJ1-2 | - | TRBV6-5
TGTGCCAGCAGCTCAGGGGATACGCAGTATTTT | CASSSGDTQYF | - | TRBJ2-3 | - | TRBV6-6
TGTGCCATCATCGGGACAGGCACGGGCTACACCTTC | CAIIGTGTGYTF | - | TRBJ1-2 | TRBD1 | TRBV10-3
TGCAGCGCTGCCCGGGACAGGGCCGAAAAACTGTTTTTT | CSAARDRAEKLFF | - | TRBJ1-4 | TRBD1 | TRBV29-1
TGCGCCAGCAGCCCCCGTTATGGGAGCTCTGGAAACACCATATATTTT | CASSPRYGSSGNTIYF | - | TRBJ1-3 | - | TRBV5-1
TGCAGCGTTGAGAGGGGGGGGCCAGATACGCAGTATTTT | CSVERGGPDTQYF | - | TRBJ2-3 | - | TRBV29-1
TGTGCCAGCAAAGCGGACAGGGGGTACGAGCAGTACTTC | CASKADRGYEQYF | - | TRBJ2-7 | TRBD1 | TRBV2
TGTGCCAGCAGTCCACAGAGGAACACTGAAGCTTTCTTT | CASSPQRNTEAFF | - | TRBJ1-1 | - | TRBV11-2
TGCGCCAGCAGCTTGGGCGCCCGCACAGATACGCAGTATTTT | CASSLGARTDTQYF | - | TRBJ2-3 | - | TRBV5-1
TGTGCCAGCAGGCTGACAGGGGGCGTGGGGGGCTACACCTTC | CASRLTGGVGGYTF | once | TRBJ1-2 | TRBD1 | TRBV6-5
TGTGCCTGGATACCCGGGACTAGCGGGGGGTTCGAATACAATGAGCAGTTCTTC | CAWIPGTSGGFEYNEQFF | once | TRBJ2-1 | TRBD2 | TRBV30